This entry concerns a single TCR beta chain. The antigen is unknown. Assay: immunoSEQ multiplex PCR; the TCRdb copy retains only in-frame clones and omits some. The sample shows about 870,000 clones, 85% to 95% of them seen only once. Terminally differentiated effector memory CD45RA+ cells were excluded by CCR7 positive selection of CD45RO-negative cells. The sample comes from a study of shared clonotypes between healthy human individuals. This CDR3 is built from 15 residues. Trimming at V came to 0 bases and at J to 1 base, leaving 2 bases not matched to a gene. Germline V gives CDR1 SGHAT, CDR2 FQNNGV. General study findings and limits: Incomplete sequencing of sorted subsets was indicated by rarefaction despite large depth.

V usage is TRBV11-2 and J usage is TRBJ2-5; 7 nucleotides match TRBD2. The receptor comes from a man under 40 in good health. Sequenced: naive CD8+ T cells sorted from blood. The CDR3: CASSLELAFQETQYF. CDR3 in DNA: TGTGCCAGCAGCTTAGAACTAGCGTTCCAAGAGACCCAGTACTTC.